A selection of T cell receptor beta chains follows, all from one sample in a study of CXCR3-negative and CXCR3-positive naive CD8 T cells. TCRdb reprocessed the 5' RACE reads and keeps a single row for each CDR3 protein, giving no DNA. The table gives tens of thousands of distinct CDR3 sequences; the top ten clones make up more than 0.45% of it. Sample: naive CXCR3+ CD8+ T cells from blood. The receptors here all came from a human donor in good health. Some clones in this sample may be carry-over from other donors' samples. CDR3s include the opening cysteine and the closing phenylalanine or tryptophan.

J: TRBJ2-1; V: TRBV7-9; CDR3: CATRLSSYNEQFF
J: TRBJ2-5; V: TRBV25-1; CDR3: CASSRPGLPPETQYF
J: TRBJ2-7; V: TRBV20-1; CDR3: CSASSGRVLYEQYF
J: TRBJ2-3; V: TRBV29-1; CDR3: CSVWTGYSTDTQYF
J: TRBJ1-2; V: TRBV4-3; CDR3: CASSQDQAGLYGYTF
J: TRBJ2-1; V: TRBV2; CDR3: CASTGSRDEQFF
J: TRBJ2-2; V: TRBV4-3; CDR3: CASSQDGGGASTGELFF
J: TRBJ2-5; V: TRBV29-1; CDR3: CSVEALPTGIETQYF
J: TRBJ1-2; V: TRBV27; CDR3: CASRTGGGVNYGYTF
J: TRBJ2-7; V: TRBV5-1; CDR3: CASSSMDTSYEQYF
J: TRBJ2-1; V: TRBV12-3/TRBV12-4; CDR3: CASSLGSADEQFF
J: TRBJ1-2; V: TRBV4-2; CDR3: CASSQERDVTTFGYTF
J: TRBJ2-6; V: TRBV9; CDR3: CASGPPSGGVLTF
J: TRBJ2-4; V: TRBV6-6; CDR3: CASSYSVGVGAKNIQYF
J: TRBJ1-5; V: TRBV15; CDR3: CATSRDIFQGLSNQPQHF
J: TRBJ2-3; V: TRBV20-1; CDR3: CSARDLSSGEPDTQYF
J: TRBJ2-1; V: TRBV20-1; CDR3: CSAGTPAWQFF
J: TRBJ2-7; V: TRBV12-3/TRBV12-4; CDR3: CASSFGRTYEQYF
J: TRBJ2-2; V: TRBV24-1; CDR3: CATSDVRGGPNTGELFF
J: TRBJ2-6; V: TRBV11-2; CDR3: CASSLDLWGSTTGANVLTF
J: TRBJ2-3; V: TRBV7-6; CDR3: CASSLDAGGPTDTQYF
J: TRBJ2-1; V: TRBV3-1; CDR3: CASSQANEQFF
J: TRBJ1-1; V: TRBV25-1; CDR3: CASSETGGGLNAEAFF
J: TRBJ2-2; V: TRBV29-1; CDR3: CSVEILGSGGSGELFF
J: TRBJ1-3; V: TRBV12-3/TRBV12-4; CDR3: CASSNYGHLSGNTIYF
J: TRBJ2-3; V: TRBV7-9; CDR3: CASSFIDSGTDTQYF
J: TRBJ2-7; V: TRBV10-1; CDR3: CASSASGRAFEQYF
J: TRBJ2-1; V: TRBV20-1; CDR3: CSARGDTSHNEQFF
J: TRBJ2-1; V: TRBV7-9; CDR3: CASSPREAGGTEQFF
J: TRBJ2-1; V: TRBV5-1; CDR3: CASSLGTDYNEQFF
J: TRBJ1-2; V: TRBV6-2/TRBV6-3; CDR3: CASSYAVDGYTF
J: TRBJ2-7; V: TRBV4-1; CDR3: CASSQYGSGAGYEQYF
J: TRBJ1-1; V: TRBV7-9; CDR3: CASSFGPLNTEAFF
J: TRBJ2-1; V: TRBV6-2/TRBV6-3; CDR3: CASSLIAEPPYNEQFF
J: TRBJ2-3; V: TRBV10-2; CDR3: CASRGTTSFSGTDTQYF
J: TRBJ2-5; V: TRBV10-3; CDR3: CAISESEQVQETQYF
J: TRBJ2-3; V: TRBV7-9; CDR3: CASSPLGWDTQYF
J: TRBJ2-6; V: TRBV28; CDR3: CASITQFGVGANVLTF
J: TRBJ1-1; V: TRBV14; CDR3: CASSQFGTGDTEAFF
J: TRBJ1-5; V: TRBV6-2/TRBV6-3; CDR3: CASIQGAGGQPQHF
J: TRBJ2-5; V: TRBV20-1; CDR3: CSARGFSQGPVEQETQYF
J: TRBJ1-1; V: TRBV12-3/TRBV12-4; CDR3: CASQGGLKVNTEAFF
J: TRBJ2-3; V: TRBV29-1; CDR3: CSVVDETDTQYF
J: TRBJ1-6; V: TRBV7-9; CDR3: CASSPARGTNNSPLHF
J: TRBJ1-1; V: TRBV12-3/TRBV12-4; CDR3: CASSFTSEAFF
J: TRBJ2-3; V: TRBV6-6; CDR3: CASSYYGSTDTQYF
J: TRBJ1-5; V: TRBV4-3; CDR3: CASSQDLFPQGSNQPQHF
J: TRBJ1-4; V: TRBV18; CDR3: CASSPIQGNEKLFF